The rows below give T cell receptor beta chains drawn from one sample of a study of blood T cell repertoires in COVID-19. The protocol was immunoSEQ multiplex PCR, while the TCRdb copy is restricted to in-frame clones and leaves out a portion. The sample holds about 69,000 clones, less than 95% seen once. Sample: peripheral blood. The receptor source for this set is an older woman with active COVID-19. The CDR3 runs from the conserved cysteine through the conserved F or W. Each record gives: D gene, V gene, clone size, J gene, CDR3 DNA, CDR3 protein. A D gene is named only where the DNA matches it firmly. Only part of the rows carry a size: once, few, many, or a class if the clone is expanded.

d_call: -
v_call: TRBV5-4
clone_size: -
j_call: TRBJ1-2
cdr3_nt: TGTGCCAGCACCAACTTTTTAGCTTATGGCTACACCTTC
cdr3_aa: CASTNFLAYGYTF

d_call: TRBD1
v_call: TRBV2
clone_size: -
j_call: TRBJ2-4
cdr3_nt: TGTGCCAGCAGTGACGACAGGGTTGTTGTCAAAAACATTCAGTACTTC
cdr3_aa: CASSDDRVVVKNIQYF

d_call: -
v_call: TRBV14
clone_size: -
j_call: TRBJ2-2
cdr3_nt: TGTGCCAGCAGGAAGGTGTTGGCAGGGGACCACACCGGGGAGCTGTTTTTT
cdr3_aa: CASRKVLAGDHTGELFF

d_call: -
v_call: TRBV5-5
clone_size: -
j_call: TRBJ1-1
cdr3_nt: TGTGCCAGCAGCTTGTCAGGGGCCCAGAACACTGAAGCTTTCTTT
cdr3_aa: CASSLSGAQNTEAFF

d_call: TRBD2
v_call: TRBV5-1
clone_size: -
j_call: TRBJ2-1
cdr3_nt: TGCGCCAGCAGTCCTAGCGGGAACTCCTACAATGAGCAGTTCTTC
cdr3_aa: CASSPSGNSYNEQFF

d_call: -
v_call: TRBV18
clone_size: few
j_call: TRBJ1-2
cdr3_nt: TGTGCCAGCTCAGGACAGAGCAACTATGGCTACACCTTC
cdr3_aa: CASSGQSNYGYTF

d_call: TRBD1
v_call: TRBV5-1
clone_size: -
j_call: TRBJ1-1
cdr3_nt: TGCGCCAGCATGGGGACAGTGAACACTGAAGCTTTCTTT
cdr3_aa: CASMGTVNTEAFF

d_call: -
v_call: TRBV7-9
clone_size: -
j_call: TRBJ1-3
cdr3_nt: TGTGCCAGCAGTCTAAACGGGTACTCTGGAAACACCATATATTTT
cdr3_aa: CASSLNGYSGNTIYF

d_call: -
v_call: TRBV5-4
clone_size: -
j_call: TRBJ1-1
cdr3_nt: TGTGCCAGCAGCTTGGAACAACGGAACACTGAAGCTTTCTTT
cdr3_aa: CASSLEQRNTEAFF

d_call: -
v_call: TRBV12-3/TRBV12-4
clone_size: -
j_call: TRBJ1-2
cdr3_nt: TGTGCCAGCAGCTCCGGGACTGCTTATGGCTACACCTTC
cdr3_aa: CASSSGTAYGYTF

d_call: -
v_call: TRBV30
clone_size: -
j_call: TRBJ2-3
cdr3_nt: TGTGCCTGGAGTGTCGGACTAAGACATACTAGCACAGATACGCAGTATTTT
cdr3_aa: CAWSVGLRHTSTDTQYF

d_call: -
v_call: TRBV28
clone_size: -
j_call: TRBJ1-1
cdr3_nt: TGTGCCAGCAGTTACATATTGAACACTGAAGCTTTCTTT
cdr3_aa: CASSYILNTEAFF

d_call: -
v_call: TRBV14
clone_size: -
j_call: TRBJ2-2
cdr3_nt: TGTGCCAGCAGCCCCCTGACTAGTATGAGGTCCGGGGAGCTGTTTTTT
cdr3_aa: CASSPLTSMRSGELFF

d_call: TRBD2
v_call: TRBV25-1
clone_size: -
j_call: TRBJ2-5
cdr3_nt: TGTGCCAGCAGAGCGGGGGAGACCCAGTACTTC
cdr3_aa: CASRAGETQYF

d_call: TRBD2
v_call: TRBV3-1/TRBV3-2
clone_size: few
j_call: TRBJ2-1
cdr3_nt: TGTGCCAGCAGCCGGGGGGAGGGCGTAAATGAGCAGTTCTTC
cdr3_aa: CASSRGEGVNEQFF

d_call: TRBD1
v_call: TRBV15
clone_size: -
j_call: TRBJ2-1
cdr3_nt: TGTGCCACCAGCAGACAGGGGGCGTTCAATGAGCAGTTCTTC
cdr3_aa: CATSRQGAFNEQFF

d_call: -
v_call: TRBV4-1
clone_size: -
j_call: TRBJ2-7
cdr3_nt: TGCGCCAGCAGCCAAGGTGCAGGGGTCTACGAGCAGTACTTC
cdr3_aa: CASSQGAGVYEQYF

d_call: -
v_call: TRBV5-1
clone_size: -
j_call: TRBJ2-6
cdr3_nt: TGCGCCAGCAGCTTGGAACTATCTGGGGCCAACGTCCTGACTTTC
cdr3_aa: CASSLELSGANVLTF

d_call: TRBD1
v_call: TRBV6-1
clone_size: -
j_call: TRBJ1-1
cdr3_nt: TGTGCCAGCAGTGATCTGACAGGGCCGTCTGAAGCTTTCTTT
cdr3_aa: CASSDLTGPSEAFF

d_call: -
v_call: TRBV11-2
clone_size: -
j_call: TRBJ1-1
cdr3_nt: TGTGCCAGCAGCCACCGGGGGAACACTGAAGCTTTCTTT
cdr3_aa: CASSHRGNTEAFF

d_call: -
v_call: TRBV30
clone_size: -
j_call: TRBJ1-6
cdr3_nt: TGTGCCTGGAGAGGGCCTACGGGGAATTCACCCCTCCACTTT
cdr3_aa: CAWRGPTGNSPLHF

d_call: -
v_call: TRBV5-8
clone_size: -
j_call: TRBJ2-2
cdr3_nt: TGTGCCAGCAGCTCGGGAAATTCGAACACCGGGGAGCTGTTTTTT
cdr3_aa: CASSSGNSNTGELFF

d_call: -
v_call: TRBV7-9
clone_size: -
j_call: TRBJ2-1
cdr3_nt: TGTGCCAGCAGCTTAGGTCGAGGGACTTGGGGGGATGAGCAGTTCTTC
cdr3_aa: CASSLGRGTWGDEQFF

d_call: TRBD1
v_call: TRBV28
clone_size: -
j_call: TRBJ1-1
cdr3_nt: TGTGCCAGCATACCACCGGGACAGGGGTCCAAAGCTTTCTTT
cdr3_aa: CASIPPGQGSKAFF